This T cell receptor (beta chain) was profiled in a study of shared clonotypes between healthy human individuals. The study, taken as a whole, reports: Non-shared clonotypes had lower generation probabilities than those shared by all four donors. It was only blood that was sampled, and tissue repertoires likely differ.

J gave up 7 bases and V 8 bases, and 2 bases lay outside the gene matches. Germline V lookup: CDR1 SEHNR, CDR2 FQNEAQ (reference sequence). This CDR3 comprises 12 residues. This was a deep-level run. In the sorted-subset replicate PCRs, 200 ng DNA, 30,000 or so T cell genomes, was used. Assay: immunoSEQ multiplex PCR; the TCRdb copy retains only in-frame clones and omits some. The sample yields about 380,000 clones, 96% seen once. Regarding this clone: Its antigen is as yet unknown.

This sequence joins TRBV7-9 and TRBJ2-1; 10 bases align to TRBD2. Source material: memory CD8+ T cells sorted from blood. Subset: CD45RO+ cells pooled with CCR7-negative TemRA cells. This sequence originates from a young man in good health. DNA of the CDR3: TGTGCCAGCGGACTAGCGGTAAATGAGCAGTTCTTC. Translation gives CASGLAVNEQFF.